These 28 T cell receptor beta chains were sequenced from one sample in a study of T cell responses to AZD1222 COVID-19 vaccine. The assay was immunoSEQ multiplex PCR, and TCRdb's table has in-frame clones only and misses some. The table shows about 120,000 clones, with around 83% occurring only once. Specimen: peripheral blood, collected 28 days after the second AZD1222 dose. All receptors come from an adult who received the AZD1222 COVID-19 vaccine.

The chain couples TRBV7-9 to TRBJ1-2; D perhaps matches TRBD1 (6 bases). CDR1 is SEHNR and CDR2 is FQNEAQ in the germline V gene (reference sequence). The V end lost 6 bases, the J end lost 8 bases, and 13 bases lay between the germline ends. This CDR3 has 12 residues. The CDR3 here is CASSFPGDGYTF. CDR3 sequence (DNA): TGTGCCAGCAGTTTCCCAGGGGACGGCTACACCTTC.

The chain couples TRBV9 to TRBJ2-3; 8 bases fit TRBD1. Germline V gene sequence: CDR1 SGDLS, CDR2 YYNGEE. Germline trimming cut 3 bases from V and 2 bases from J; bases unmatched to any gene: 11. The CDR3 runs to 17 residues. The CDR3 spells CASSGEMDRANTDTQYF. The CDR3 nucleotides are TGTGCCAGCAGCGGAGAAATGGACAGGGCAAACACAGATACGCAGTATTTT. Full variable domain (rest looked up from reference TRBV9 and TRBJ2-3): DSGVTQTPKHLITATGQRVTLRCSPRSGDLSVYWYQQSLDQGLQFLIQYYNGEERAKGNILERFSAQQFPDLHSELNLSSLELGDSALYFCASSGEMDRANTDTQYFGPGTRLTVL.

The chain recombines TRBV29-1 with TRBJ2-7; D ambiguous. The CDR3 contains 13 residues. Looked up from germline, CDR1 is SQVTM and CDR2 is ANQGSEA. Deletions cut 2 bases from V and 0 bases from J, with 8 bases between. This CDR3 reads CSVELVNSYEQYF. The CDR3 region has the DNA TGCAGCGTTGAATTGGTCAACTCCTACGAGCAGTACTTC.

The count of this clone is one. The rearrangement links TRBV7-2 to TRBJ1-4, with TRBD1 as a possible D gene (5 bases). Trimming pared 8 bases from V and 7 bases from J, leaving 14 bases between. Germline values: CDR1 SGHTA, CDR2 FQGNSA. There are 13 residues in the CDR3. The CDR3 loop reads CASGAVGGEKLFF. CDR3 DNA sequence: TGTGCCAGCGGGGCAGTCGGGGGTGAAAAACTGTTTTTT.

The V gene is TRBV12-3 or TRBV12-4, the J gene TRBJ1-3; no clear D gene. V was clipped by 6 bases and J by 4 bases, with 7 bases between them. The CDR3 is made up of 12 amino acids. The CDR3 DNA sequence: TGTGCCAGCAGGCCCGACGGAAACACCATATATTTT. Translation gives CASRPDGNTIYF.

This clone was counted a few times. The chain is built from TRBV4-3 and TRBJ2-3; D is undetermined. The germline V and J ends were trimmed by 1 base and 5 bases, with 16 bases remaining between them. The CDR3 loop spans 16 amino acids. From germline, CDR1 is LGHNA and CDR2 YSLEER. The CDR3 here is CASSQVSARYRDTQYF. CDR3 DNA sequence: TGCGCCAGCAGCCAAGTATCCGCGCGGTATAGAGATACGCAGTATTTT.

This clone was found once. This rearrangement joins TRBV5-1 to TRBJ2-1; D may match TRBD1 or TRBD2 (5 bases each). The ends were cut back, 6 bases at V and 10 bases at J, with 20 bases in the middle. The CDR3 consists of 14 residues. Germline CDR1 is SGHRS and CDR2 is YFSETQ. CDR3 in DNA: TGCGCCAGCACCTTCGACAGCGGACGGTGGGAGCAGTTCTTC. This sequence encodes CASTFDSGRWEQFF.

For this clone: Only one base separates this from a far larger clonotype, so it likely reflects a read error. The rearrangement links TRBV6-5 to TRBJ1-5; no definite D call. The CDR3 is 13 residues long. Looked up from germline, CDR1 is MNHEY and CDR2 is SVGAGI. V lost 4 bases and J 2 bases, leaving 6 bases between the germline ends. CDR3 amino acids: CASSLRGNQPQHF. CDR3 in DNA: TGTGCCAGCAGTTTGCGGGGCAATCAGCCCCAGCATTTT.

Here the CDR3 reads CASSYLLAGRGEQYF. The CDR3 DNA is TGTGCCAGCAGTTACTTGCTAGCGGGACGGGGCGAGCAGTACTTC. The chain is built from TRBV6-5 and TRBJ2-7; 9 nucleotides line up with TRBD2. Germline loops: CDR1 MNHEY, CDR2 SVGAGI. V lost 1 base to trimming and J lost 6 bases; unmatched junction nucleotides: 7. The CDR3 runs 15 residues.

The gene calls are TRBV6-5 and TRBJ2-3; unclear D gene. CDR3 length equals 15 residues. V lost 6 bases and J 2 bases, leaving 15 bases between the germline ends. Germline loops: CDR1 MNHEY, CDR2 SVGAGI. CDR3 protein: CASSRDGVTTDTQYF. Here the CDR3 DNA reads TGTGCCAGCAGCCGAGATGGGGTTACCACAGATACGCAGTATTTT.

This clone was seen only once. V gene TRBV7-9 combines with J gene TRBJ1-5; 10 nucleotides align to TRBD1. The junction had 5 bases not matched to a gene; V was cut back by 5 bases and J by 13 bases. CDR1 and CDR2 from the germline V gene are SEHNR and FQNEAQ (reference sequence). The CDR3 totals 12 residues. In nucleotides, the CDR3 is TGTGCCAGCAGCAGAGACAGGGGGCCTCAGCATTTT. It encodes CASSRDRGPQHF.

This clone was seen a few times. The V call is TRBV7-9, the J call TRBJ1-2, with 8 bases identical to TRBD1. Germline CDR1 reads SEHNR; CDR2 reads FQNEAQ (reference sequence). The CDR3 is made up of 15 amino acids. The V and J ends lost 2 bases and 4 bases, in that order; junction bases with no gene match: 6. CDR3 protein: CASSLSGQGGYGYTF. CDR3 sequence (DNA): TGTGCCAGCAGCTTATCCGGACAGGGCGGCTATGGCTACACCTTC.

The V call is TRBV6-6, the J call TRBJ1-2; TRBD1 matches 8 bases. This CDR3 is 16 amino acids long. The junction had 10 bases not matched to a gene; V was cut back by 3 bases and J by 4 bases. From germline, CDR1 is MNHNY and CDR2 SVGAGI (reference sequence). The CDR3 DNA reads TGTGCCAGCAGTTATCTCGGACAGGGCCATAGCTATGGCTACACCTTC. Protein: CASSYLGQGHSYGYTF.

This clone was counted only a few times. The rearrangement uses TRBV7-8 and TRBJ1-1; D gene ambiguous. This CDR3 has 14 residues. Germline values: CDR1 SGHVS, CDR2 FQNEAQ. V was trimmed by 3 bases and J by 4 bases, leaving 12 bases between them. Written as DNA, the CDR3 is TGTGCCAGCAGCTTTTTAGCCGGGAGCACTGAAGCTTTCTTT. Its translation is CASSFLAGSTEAFF.

J is TRBJ2-1 and V is TRBV11-2; TRBD2 aligns across 10 bases. CDR3 length equals 17 residues. Germline CDR1 SGHAT, CDR2 FQNNGV. J gave up 0 bases and V 5 bases, and 7 bases lay outside the gene matches. The CDR3, as DNA: TGTGCCAGCAGCCCCGGACTAGCGGCACACTCCTACAATGAGCAGTTCTTC. Its protein is CASSPGLAAHSYNEQFF.

The V gene is TRBV6-6, the J gene TRBJ1-3; TRBD1 matches 8 bases. V lost 2 bases, J lost 4 bases, and 1 base stayed unmatched. The CDR3 length is 14 residues. CDR1 and CDR2 (germline): MNHNY, SVGAGI (reference sequence). The CDR3 region has the DNA TGTGCCAGCAGTTACGGACAGGGCGGAAACACCATATATTTT. It codes for CASSYGQGGNTIYF.

The CDR3 DNA reads TGTGCCAGCTCACCAGGGATCGGCGCTGAAGCTTTCTTT. Residues: CASSPGIGAEAFF. The rearrangement uses TRBV18 and TRBJ1-1, with D hard to call. The CDR3 contains 13 residues. V lost 2 bases, J lost 6 bases, and 10 bases lay in between. CDR1 KGHSH and CDR2 LQKENI come from the germline V gene.

V usage is TRBV6-5 and J usage is TRBJ1-1, with D perhaps TRBD1 (5 bases). With 2 bases removed from V and 5 bases from J, the gap between germline ends came to 9 bases. In germline, CDR1 is MNHEY, CDR2 SVGAGI. The CDR3 covers 13 residues. The CDR3 loop reads CASSYPGGTEAFF. In DNA form, the CDR3 reads TGTGCCAGCAGTTACCCTGGGGGGACTGAAGCTTTCTTT.

The V call is TRBV5-1, the J call TRBJ2-1, with 13 positions matching TRBD2. CDR3 length: 16 amino acids. Trimming removed 4 bases from V and 2 bases from J; junction bases left unmatched: 3. The V gene's germline CDR1 is SGHRS and CDR2 YFSETQ. DNA for the CDR3: TGCGCCAGCAGCCCGACTAGCGGGGGGACCTACAATGAGCAGTTCTTC. This gives the protein CASSPTSGGTYNEQFF. The whole variable domain, remainder taken from reference TRBV5-1 and TRBJ2-1, is KAGVTQTPRYLIKTRGQQVTLSCSPISGHRSVSWYQQTPGQGLQFLFEYFSETQRNKGNFPGRFSGRQFSNSRSEMNVSTLELGDSALYLCASSPTSGGTYNEQFFGPGTRLTVL.

The rearrangement joins TRBV7-9 to TRBJ2-2, with TRBD1 matching 11 bases. The junction had 6 bases not matched to a gene; V was cut back by 0 bases and J by 6 bases. The CDR3 contains 17 residues. Germline-derived CDR1 and CDR2 are SEHNR and FQNEAQ (reference sequence). The CDR3 reads CASSLAPGQGDSGELFF. CDR3 sequence (DNA): TGTGCCAGCAGCTTAGCCCCGGGACAGGGGGACTCCGGGGAGCTGTTTTTT.

V is TRBV7-9 and J is TRBJ2-3, with 10 nucleotides matching TRBD2. The CDR3 is made up of 18 amino acids. V shed 8 bases and J 0 bases; nucleotides not matched to a gene: 14. Germline loops: CDR1 SEHNR, CDR2 FQNEAQ (reference sequence). CDR3: CASGPVGLAGESTDTQYF. CDR3 in DNA: TGTGCCAGCGGCCCTGTCGGGCTAGCGGGGGAAAGCACAGATACGCAGTATTTT. The full variable domain, rest sourced from reference TRBV7-9 and TRBJ2-3, is DTGVSQNPRHKITKRGQNVTFRCDPISEHNRLYWYRQTLGQGPEFLTYFQNEAQLEKSRLLSDRFSAERPKGSFSTLEIQRTEQGDSAMYLCASGPVGLAGESTDTQYFGPGTRLTVL.

V is TRBV11-2 and J is TRBJ2-7; TRBD1 matches 9 bases. The V gene end was trimmed by 5 bases and the J gene end by 2 bases; junction bases not matched to a gene: 4. This CDR3 is built from 14 residues. Germline CDR1 is SGHAT and CDR2 is FQNNGV. The CDR3, as DNA: TGTGCCAGCAGCCCGGGACAGGGAACCTACGAGCAGTACTTC. Encoded protein: CASSPGQGTYEQYF.

This clone was counted once. The J gene is TRBJ2-7, the V gene TRBV2; TRBD2 might be the D (5 bases). Trimming removed 7 bases at V and 7 bases at J, with 14 bases between. Germline lookup yields CDR1 SNHLY and CDR2 FYNNEI. This CDR3 is 12 amino acids long. The CDR3 DNA sequence: TGTGCCAGCACCCGAGGAGGCGGTGAGCAGTACTTC. This translates into CASTRGGGEQYF.

V gene TRBV30 combines with J gene TRBJ1-1; the D is unclear. Germline CDR1 GTSNPN, CDR2 SVGIG (reference sequence). The length of the CDR3 is 14 residues. V lost 0 bases and J 4 bases, leaving 12 bases between the germline ends. Written as DNA, the CDR3 is TGTGCCTGGAGTGTACTAATCAAGGGCACTGAAGCTTTCTTT. Protein sequence: CAWSVLIKGTEAFF.

The gene calls are TRBV2 and TRBJ1-5, with D unresolved. In germline, CDR1 is SNHLY, CDR2 FYNNEI. This CDR3 has 13 amino acids. V was cut by 7 bases and J by 6 bases, with 13 bases left in between. CDR3 sequence reads: CASTTETSQPQHF. CDR3 in DNA: TGTGCCAGCACTACAGAAACGAGTCAGCCCCAGCATTTT.

The chain recombines TRBV28 with TRBJ1-1, with D possibly matching TRBD1 (5 bases). CDR1 MDHEN and CDR2 SYDVKM come from the germline V gene. There are 15 residues in the CDR3. The germline V and J ends were trimmed by 6 bases and 7 bases, with 21 bases remaining between them. Here the CDR3 DNA reads TGTGCCAGCAGACACCCGACAGTTCCTATCTATGAAGCTTTCTTT. Its protein is CASRHPTVPIYEAFF.

This chain links TRBV6-5 with TRBJ1-6; D may be TRBD1 (5 bases). From germline, CDR1 is MNHEY and CDR2 SVGAGI. Trimming pared 5 bases from V and 3 bases from J, leaving 11 bases between. There are 15 residues in the CDR3. The CDR3 is CASSPGQLYNSPLHF. CDR3 coding DNA: TGTGCCAGCAGTCCCGGACAACTCTATAATTCACCCCTCCACTTT.

This chain joins TRBV7-8 and TRBJ1-1; 11 bases align to TRBD1. This CDR3 is built from 12 residues. In germline, CDR1 is SGHVS, CDR2 FQNEAQ. The V segment lost 5 bases and the J segment 10 bases; nucleotides outside the gene matches: 3. CDR3 residues: CASSRDRGGAFF. The CDR3 DNA is TGTGCCAGCAGCCGGGACAGGGGGGGAGCTTTCTTT.